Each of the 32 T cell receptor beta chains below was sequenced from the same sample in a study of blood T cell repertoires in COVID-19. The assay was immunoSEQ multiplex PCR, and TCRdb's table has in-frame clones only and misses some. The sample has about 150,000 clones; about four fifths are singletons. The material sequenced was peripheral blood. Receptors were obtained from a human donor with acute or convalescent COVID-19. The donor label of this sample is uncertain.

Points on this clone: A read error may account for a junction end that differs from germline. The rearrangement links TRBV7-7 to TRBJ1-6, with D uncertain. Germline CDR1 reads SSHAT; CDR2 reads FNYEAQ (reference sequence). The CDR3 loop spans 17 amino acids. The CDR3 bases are TGTGCTAGCAGCTTCGGGAGGGTTGTGGGTTCGAATTCACCCCTCCACTTT. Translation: CASSFGRVVGSNSPLHF. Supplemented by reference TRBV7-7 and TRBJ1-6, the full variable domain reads GAGVSQSPRYKVTKRGQDVTLRCDPISSHATLYWYQQALGQGPEFLTYFNYEAQPDKSGLPSDRFSAERPEGSISTLTIQRTEQRDSAMYRCASSFGRVVGSNSPLHFGNGTRLTVT.

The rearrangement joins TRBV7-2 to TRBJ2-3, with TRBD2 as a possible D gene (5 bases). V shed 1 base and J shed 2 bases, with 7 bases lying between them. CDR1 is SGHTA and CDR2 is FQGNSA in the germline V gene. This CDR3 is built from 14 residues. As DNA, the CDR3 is TGTGCCAGCAGCTTAGGACTATACACAGATACGCAGTATTTT. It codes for CASSLGLYTDTQYF.

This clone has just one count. CDR3 region: CASSYSYGGGGQPQHF. The CDR3 coding sequence is TGTGCCAGCAGTTACTCTTATGGAGGGGGCGGCCAGCCCCAGCATTTT. This chain links TRBV6-5 with TRBJ1-5, with 7 nucleotides matching TRBD1. J was trimmed by 7 bases and V by 0 bases; bases with no gene match: 9. Germline CDR1 is MNHEY and CDR2 is SVGAGI. This CDR3 region has 16 residues.

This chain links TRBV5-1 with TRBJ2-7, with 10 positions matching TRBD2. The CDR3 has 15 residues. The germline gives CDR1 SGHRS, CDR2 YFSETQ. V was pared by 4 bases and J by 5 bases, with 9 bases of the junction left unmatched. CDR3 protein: CASSATSGVSNEQYF. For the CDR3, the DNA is TGCGCCAGCAGCGCCACTAGCGGGGTTAGTAACGAGCAGTACTTC.

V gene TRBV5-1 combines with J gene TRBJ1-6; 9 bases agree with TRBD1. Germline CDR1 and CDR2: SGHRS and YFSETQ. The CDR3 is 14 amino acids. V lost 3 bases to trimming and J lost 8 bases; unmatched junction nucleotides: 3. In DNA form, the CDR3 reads TGCGCCAGCAGCTCGGGACAGGGAGATTCACCCCTCCACTTT. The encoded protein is CASSSGQGDSPLHF. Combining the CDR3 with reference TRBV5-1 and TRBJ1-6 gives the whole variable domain KAGVTQTPRYLIKTRGQQVTLSCSPISGHRSVSWYQQTPGQGLQFLFEYFSETQRNKGNFPGRFSGRQFSNSRSEMNVSTLELGDSALYLCASSSGQGDSPLHFGNGTRLTVT.

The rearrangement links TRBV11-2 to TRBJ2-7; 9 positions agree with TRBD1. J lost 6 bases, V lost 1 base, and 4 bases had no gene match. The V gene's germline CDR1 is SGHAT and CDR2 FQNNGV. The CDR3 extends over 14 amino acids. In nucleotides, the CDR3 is TGTGCCAGCAGCTTAGGACAGGGGGTCGTCGAGCAGTACTTC. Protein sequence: CASSLGQGVVEQYF.

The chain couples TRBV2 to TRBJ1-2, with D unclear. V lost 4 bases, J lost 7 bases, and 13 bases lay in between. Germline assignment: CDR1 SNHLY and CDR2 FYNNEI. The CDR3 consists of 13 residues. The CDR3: CASSVSGWSGYTF. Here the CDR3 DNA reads TGTGCCAGCAGTGTTTCGGGTTGGAGTGGCTACACCTTC.

CDR3 nucleotide sequence: TGCGCCAGCAGCCAAGGTCCGGGGGGCTCCACAGATACGCAGTATTTT. Amino acids: CASSQGPGGSTDTQYF. The V and J genes are TRBV4-3 and TRBJ2-3, with a possible D match to TRBD2 (7 bases). CDR3 length: 16 residues. Looked up from germline, CDR1 is LGHNA and CDR2 is YSLEER. Trimming stripped 1 base from V and 2 bases from J, with 13 bases between.

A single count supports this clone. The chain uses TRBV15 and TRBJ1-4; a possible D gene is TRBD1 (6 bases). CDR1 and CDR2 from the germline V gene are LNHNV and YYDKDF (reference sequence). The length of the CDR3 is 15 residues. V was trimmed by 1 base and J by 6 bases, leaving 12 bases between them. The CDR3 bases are TGTGCCACCAGCAGAGGGGGGACACCGTATGAAAAACTGTTTTTT. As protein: CATSRGGTPYEKLFF.

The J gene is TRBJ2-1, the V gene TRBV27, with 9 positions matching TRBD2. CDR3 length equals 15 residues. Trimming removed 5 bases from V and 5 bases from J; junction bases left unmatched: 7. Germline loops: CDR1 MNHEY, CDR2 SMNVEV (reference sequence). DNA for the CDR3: TGTGCCAGCAGTGAGCGCGGGGGGGGAAACAATGAGCAGTTCTTC. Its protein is CASSERGGGNNEQFF.

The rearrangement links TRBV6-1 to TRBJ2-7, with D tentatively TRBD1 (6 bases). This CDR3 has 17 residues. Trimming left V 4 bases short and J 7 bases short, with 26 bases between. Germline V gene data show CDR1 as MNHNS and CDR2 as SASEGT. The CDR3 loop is CASSANPRTVLSKEQYF. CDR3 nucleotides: TGTGCCAGCAGTGCCAACCCCCGGACAGTTCTTTCTAAAGAGCAGTACTTC.

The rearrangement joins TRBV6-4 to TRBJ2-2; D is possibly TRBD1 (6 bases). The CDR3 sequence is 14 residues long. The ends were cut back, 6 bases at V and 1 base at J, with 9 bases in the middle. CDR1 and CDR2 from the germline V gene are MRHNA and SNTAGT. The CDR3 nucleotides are TGTGCCAGCAGCCCGACAGGGAACACCGGGGAGCTGTTTTTT. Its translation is CASSPTGNTGELFF.

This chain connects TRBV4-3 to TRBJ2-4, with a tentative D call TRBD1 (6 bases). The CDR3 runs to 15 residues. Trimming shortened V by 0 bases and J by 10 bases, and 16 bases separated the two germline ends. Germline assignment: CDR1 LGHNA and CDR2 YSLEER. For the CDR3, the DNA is TGCGCCAGCAGCCAAGATCGGGCAGGGGAAAGTATTCAGTACTTC. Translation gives CASSQDRAGESIQYF.

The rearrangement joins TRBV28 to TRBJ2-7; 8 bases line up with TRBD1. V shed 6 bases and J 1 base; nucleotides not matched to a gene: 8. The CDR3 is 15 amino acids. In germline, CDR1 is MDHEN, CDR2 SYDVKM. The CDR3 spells CASSLPGGLSYEQYF. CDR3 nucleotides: TGTGCCAGCAGCCTCCCAGGGGGCCTATCCTACGAGCAGTACTTC.

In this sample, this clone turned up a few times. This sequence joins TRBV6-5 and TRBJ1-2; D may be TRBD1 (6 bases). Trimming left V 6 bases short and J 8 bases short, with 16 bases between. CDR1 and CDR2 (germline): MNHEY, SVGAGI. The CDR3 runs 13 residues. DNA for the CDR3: TGTGCCAGCAGAGGCGCAGGGGTTACGGGCTACACCTTC. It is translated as CASRGAGVTGYTF.

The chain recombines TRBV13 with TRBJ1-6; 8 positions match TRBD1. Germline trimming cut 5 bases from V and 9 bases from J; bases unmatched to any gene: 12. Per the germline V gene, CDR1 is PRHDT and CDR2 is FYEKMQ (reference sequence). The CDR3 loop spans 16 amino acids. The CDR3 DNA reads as TGTGCCAGCAGCCCGGGAGAGGACAGGGTGTTTTCACCCCTCCACTTT. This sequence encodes CASSPGEDRVFSPLHF.

Written as DNA, the CDR3 is TGTGCCTGGAGCCGGGGGGCGTTAGGCTACACCTTC. Its translation is CAWSRGALGYTF. The chain uses TRBV30 and TRBJ1-2, with D perhaps matching TRBD1 (6 bases). The CDR3 length is 12 residues. CDR1 and CDR2 (germline): GTSNPN, SVGIG (reference sequence). V lost 3 bases, J lost 8 bases, and 13 bases lay in between. The full variable domain, rest sourced from reference TRBV30 and TRBJ1-2, is SQTIHQWPATLVQPVGSPLSLECTVEGTSNPNLYWYRQAAGRGLQLLFYSVGIGQISSEVPQNLSASRPQDRQFILSSKKLLLSDSGFYLCAWSRGALGYTFGSGTRLTVV.

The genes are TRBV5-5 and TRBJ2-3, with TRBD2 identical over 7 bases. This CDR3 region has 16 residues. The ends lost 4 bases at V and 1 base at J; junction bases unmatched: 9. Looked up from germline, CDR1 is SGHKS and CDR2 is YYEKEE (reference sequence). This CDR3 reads CASSPGSGMGTDTQYF. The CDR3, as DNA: TGTGCCAGCAGCCCCGGGAGCGGGATGGGCACAGATACGCAGTATTTT. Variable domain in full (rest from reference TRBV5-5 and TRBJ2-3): DAGVTQSPTHLIKTRGQQVTLRCSPISGHKSVSWYQQVLGQGPQFIFQYYEKEERGRGNFPDRFSARQFPNYSSELNVNALLLGDSALYLCASSPGSGMGTDTQYFGPGTRLTVL.

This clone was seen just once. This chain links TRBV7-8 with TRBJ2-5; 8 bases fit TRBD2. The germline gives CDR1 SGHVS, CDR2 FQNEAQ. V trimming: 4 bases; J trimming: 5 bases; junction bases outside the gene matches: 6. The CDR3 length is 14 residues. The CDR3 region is CASSSGGLGETQYF. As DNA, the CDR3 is TGTGCCAGCAGCTCGGGGGGGCTTGGGGAGACCCAGTACTTC.

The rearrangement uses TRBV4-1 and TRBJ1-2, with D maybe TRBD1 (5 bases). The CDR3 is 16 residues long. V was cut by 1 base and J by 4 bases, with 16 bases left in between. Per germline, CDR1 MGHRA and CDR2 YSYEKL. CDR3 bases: TGCGCCAGCAGCCAAGGAAACAGGCAACTTAGCTATGGCTACACCTTC. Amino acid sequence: CASSQGNRQLSYGYTF.

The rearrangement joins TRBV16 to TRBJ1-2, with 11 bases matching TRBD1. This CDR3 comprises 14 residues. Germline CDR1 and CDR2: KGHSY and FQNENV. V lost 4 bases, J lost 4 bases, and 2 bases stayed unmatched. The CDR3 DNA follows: TGTGCCAGCAGCCTAGGGACAGGGGGCTATGGCTACACCTTC. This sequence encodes CASSLGTGGYGYTF. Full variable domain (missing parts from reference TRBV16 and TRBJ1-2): GEEVAQTPKHLVRGEGQKAKLYCAPIKGHSYVFWYQQVLKNEFKFLISFQNENVFDETGMPKERFSAKCLPNSPCSLEIQATKLEDSAVYFCASSLGTGGYGYTFGSGTRLTVV.

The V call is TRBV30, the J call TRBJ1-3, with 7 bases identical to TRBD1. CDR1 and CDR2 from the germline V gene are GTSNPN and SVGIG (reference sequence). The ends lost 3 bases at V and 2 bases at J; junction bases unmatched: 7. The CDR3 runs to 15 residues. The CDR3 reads CAWRKITGAGNTIYF. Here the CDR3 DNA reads TGTGCCTGGAGAAAGATCACAGGGGCTGGAAACACCATATATTTT.

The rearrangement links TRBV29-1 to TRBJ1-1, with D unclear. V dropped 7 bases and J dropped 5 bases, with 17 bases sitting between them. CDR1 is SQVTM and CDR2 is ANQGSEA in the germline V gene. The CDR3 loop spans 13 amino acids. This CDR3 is CSADRGLGTEAFF. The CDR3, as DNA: TGCAGCGCCGATCGGGGATTGGGGACTGAAGCTTTCTTT.

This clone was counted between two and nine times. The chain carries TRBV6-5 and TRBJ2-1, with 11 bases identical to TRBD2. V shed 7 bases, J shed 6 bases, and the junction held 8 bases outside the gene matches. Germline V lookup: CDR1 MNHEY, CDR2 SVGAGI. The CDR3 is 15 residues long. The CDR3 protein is CASTPGLAGPNEQFF. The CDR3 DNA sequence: TGTGCCAGCACCCCAGGACTAGCGGGTCCCAATGAGCAGTTCTTC.

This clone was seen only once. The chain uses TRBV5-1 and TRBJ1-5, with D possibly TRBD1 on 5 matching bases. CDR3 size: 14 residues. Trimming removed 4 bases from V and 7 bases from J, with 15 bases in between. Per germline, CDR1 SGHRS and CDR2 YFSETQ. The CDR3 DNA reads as TGCGCCAGCAGCCCGGATGGGGGAGGGCAGCCCCAGCATTTT. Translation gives CASSPDGGGQPQHF. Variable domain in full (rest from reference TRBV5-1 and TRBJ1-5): KAGVTQTPRYLIKTRGQQVTLSCSPISGHRSVSWYQQTPGQGLQFLFEYFSETQRNKGNFPGRFSGRQFSNSRSEMNVSTLELGDSALYLCASSPDGGGQPQHFGDGTRLSIL.

CDR3 DNA sequence: TGTGCCATCAGTGAGTCGGCCGACGACAAGCAGTACTTC. It specifies CAISESADDKQYF. The chain links TRBV10-3 to TRBJ2-7; D call uncertain. V lost 0 bases to trimming and J lost 8 bases, with 11 bases between them. The CDR3 is 13 amino acids. CDR1 and CDR2 (germline): ENHRY, SYGVKD.

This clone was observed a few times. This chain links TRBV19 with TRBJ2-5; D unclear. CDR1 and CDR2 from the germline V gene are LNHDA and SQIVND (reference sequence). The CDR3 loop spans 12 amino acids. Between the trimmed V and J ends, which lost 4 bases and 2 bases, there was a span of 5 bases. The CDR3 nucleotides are TGTGCCAGTAGTAGGGCGCAAGAGACCCAGTACTTC. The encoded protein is CASSRAQETQYF.

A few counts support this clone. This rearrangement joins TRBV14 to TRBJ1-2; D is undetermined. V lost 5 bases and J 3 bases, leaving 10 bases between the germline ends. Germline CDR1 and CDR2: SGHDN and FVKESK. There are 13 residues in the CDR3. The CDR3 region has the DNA TGTGCCAGCAGCGTGGAGGCTTACTATGGCTACACCTTC. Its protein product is CASSVEAYYGYTF.

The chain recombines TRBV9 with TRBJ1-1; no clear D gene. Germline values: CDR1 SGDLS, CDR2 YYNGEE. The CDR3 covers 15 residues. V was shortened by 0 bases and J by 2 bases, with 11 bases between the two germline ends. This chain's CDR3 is CASSVGAGPNTEAFF. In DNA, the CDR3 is TGTGCCAGCAGCGTAGGGGCAGGCCCTAACACTGAAGCTTTCTTT.

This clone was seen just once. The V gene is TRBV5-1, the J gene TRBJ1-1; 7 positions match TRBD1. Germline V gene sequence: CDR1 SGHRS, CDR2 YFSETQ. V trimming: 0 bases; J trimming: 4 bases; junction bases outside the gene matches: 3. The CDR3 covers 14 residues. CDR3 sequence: CASSLEGGRTEAFF. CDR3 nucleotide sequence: TGCGCCAGCAGCTTGGAAGGGGGCCGCACTGAAGCTTTCTTT.

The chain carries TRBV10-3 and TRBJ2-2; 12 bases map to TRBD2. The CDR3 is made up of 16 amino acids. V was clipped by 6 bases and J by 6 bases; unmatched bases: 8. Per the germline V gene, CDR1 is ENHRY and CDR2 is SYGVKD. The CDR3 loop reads CAISSLAGGRSGELFF. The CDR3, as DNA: TGTGCCATCAGCTCCCTAGCGGGGGGGCGCTCCGGGGAGCTGTTTTTT.

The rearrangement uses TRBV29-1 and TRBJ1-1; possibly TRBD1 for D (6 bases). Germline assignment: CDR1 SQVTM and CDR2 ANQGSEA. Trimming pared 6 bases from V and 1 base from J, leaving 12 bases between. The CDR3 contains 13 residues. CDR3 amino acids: CSVVRQANTEAFF. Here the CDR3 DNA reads TGCAGCGTGGTTAGACAGGCGAACACTGAAGCTTTCTTT. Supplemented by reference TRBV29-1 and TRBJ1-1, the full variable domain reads SAVISQKPSRDICQRGTSLTIQCQVDSQVTMMFWYRQQPGQSLTLIATANQGSEATYESGFVIDKFPISRPNLTFSTLTVSNMSPEDSSIYLCSVVRQANTEAFFGQGTRLTVV.